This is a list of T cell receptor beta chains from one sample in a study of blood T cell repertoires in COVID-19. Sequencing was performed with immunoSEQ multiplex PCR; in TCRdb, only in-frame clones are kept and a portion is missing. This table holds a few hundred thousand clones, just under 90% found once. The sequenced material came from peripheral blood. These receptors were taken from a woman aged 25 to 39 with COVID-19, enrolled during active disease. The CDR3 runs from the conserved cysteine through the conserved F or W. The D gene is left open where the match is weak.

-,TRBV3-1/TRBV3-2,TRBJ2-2,CASSPLANLGGTGELFF,TGTGCCAGCAGCCCTCTAGCCAACCTGGGCGGCACCGGGGAGCTGTTTTTT
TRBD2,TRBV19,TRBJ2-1,CASSLRGGVEQFF,TGTGCCAGTAGTTTACGGGGGGGAGTTGAGCAGTTCTTC
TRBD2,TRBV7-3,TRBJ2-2,CASSLSGGYTGELFF,TGTGCCAGCAGCTTATCGGGGGGTTACACCGGGGAGCTGTTTTTT
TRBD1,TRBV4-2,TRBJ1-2,CASSQDSRTGNGYTF,TGTGCCAGCAGCCAAGATTCCAGGACAGGGAATGGCTACACCTTC
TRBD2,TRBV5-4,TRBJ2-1,CASSLSSGGWNEQFF,TGTGCCAGCAGCTTGTCCAGCGGGGGTTGGAATGAGCAGTTCTTC
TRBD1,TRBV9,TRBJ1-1,CASSPGGGTDTEAFF,TGTGCCAGCAGCCCAGGAGGGGGGACAGACACTGAAGCTTTCTTT
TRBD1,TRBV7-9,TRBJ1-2,CASSGGQDYYGYTF,TGTGCCAGCAGCGGCGGACAGGACTACTATGGCTACACCTTC
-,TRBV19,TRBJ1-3,CASGRGHHNSGNTIYF,TGTGCCAGCGGACGGGGACACCATAACTCTGGAAACACCATATATTTT
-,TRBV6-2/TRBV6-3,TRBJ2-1,CASSLLQGMKAYNEQFF,TGTGCCAGCAGCCTACTACAGGGCATGAAGGCCTACAATGAGCAGTTCTTC
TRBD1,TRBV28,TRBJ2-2,CASSSRDRVTGELFF,TGTGCCAGCAGTTCCCGGGACAGGGTCACCGGGGAGCTGTTTTTT